This T cell receptor beta chain was captured by sequencing in a study of shared clonotypes between healthy human individuals. Study overall: There were three CD4 naive, three CD4 memory, two CD8 naive and one CD8 memory plates per donor. Study-level findings and limits: Despite large depth, rarefaction showed incomplete sorted-subset sequencing.

Of note for this clone: Its antigen is currently unknown.

Germline CDR1 and CDR2: SEHNR and FQNEAQ (reference sequence). With 5 bases removed from V and 3 bases from J, the gap between germline ends came to 19 bases. The CDR3 runs 16 residues. TCRdb keeps only in-frame clones here, not all; method: immunoSEQ multiplex PCR. The sample lists some 900,000 clones, 70% to 85% occurring once. This clonotype was sampled from a man in his late teens or twenties in good health. Sequenced material: memory CD4+ T cells sorted from blood. The subset denotes: CD45RA-negative fraction. The chain couples TRBV7-9 to TRBJ1-1; D is possibly TRBD1 (6 bases). CDR3 DNA sequence: TGTGCCAGCAGCCGACTCCCGGACAGAAGGCACACTGAAGCTTTCTTT. Residues: CASSRLPDRRHTEAFF. Complete variable domain (other parts from reference TRBV7-9 and TRBJ1-1): DTGVSQNPRHKITKRGQNVTFRCDPISEHNRLYWYRQTLGQGPEFLTYFQNEAQLEKSRLLSDRFSAERPKGSFSTLEIQRTEQGDSAMYLCASSRLPDRRHTEAFFGQGTRLTVV.